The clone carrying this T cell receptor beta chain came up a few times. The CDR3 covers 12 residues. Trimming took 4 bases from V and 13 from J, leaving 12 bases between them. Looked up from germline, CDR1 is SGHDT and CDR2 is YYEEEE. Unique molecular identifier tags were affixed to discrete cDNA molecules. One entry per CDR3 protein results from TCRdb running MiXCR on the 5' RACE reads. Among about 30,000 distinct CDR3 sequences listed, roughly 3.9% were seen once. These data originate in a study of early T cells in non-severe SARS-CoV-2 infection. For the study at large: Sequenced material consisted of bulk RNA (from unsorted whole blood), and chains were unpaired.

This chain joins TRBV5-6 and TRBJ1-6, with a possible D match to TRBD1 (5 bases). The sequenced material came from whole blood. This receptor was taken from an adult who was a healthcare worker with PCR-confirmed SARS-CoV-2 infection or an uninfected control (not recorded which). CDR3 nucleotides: TGTGCCAGCAGCCTGGGGACGGCGCCCCTCCACTTT. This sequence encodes CASSLGTAPLHF.